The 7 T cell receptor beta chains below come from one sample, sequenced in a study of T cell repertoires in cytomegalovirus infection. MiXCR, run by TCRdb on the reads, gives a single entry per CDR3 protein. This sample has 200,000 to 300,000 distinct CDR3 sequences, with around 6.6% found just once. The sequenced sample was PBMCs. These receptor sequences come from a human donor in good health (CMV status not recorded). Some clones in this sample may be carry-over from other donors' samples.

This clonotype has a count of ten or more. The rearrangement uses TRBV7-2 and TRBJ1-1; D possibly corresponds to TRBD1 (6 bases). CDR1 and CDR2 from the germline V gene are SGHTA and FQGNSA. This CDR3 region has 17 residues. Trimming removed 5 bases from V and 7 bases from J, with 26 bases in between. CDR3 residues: CASSGHHSSGAQVEAFF. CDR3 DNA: TGTGCCAGCAGCGGACACCATTCGTCAGGGGCCCAGGTTGAAGCTTTCTTT.

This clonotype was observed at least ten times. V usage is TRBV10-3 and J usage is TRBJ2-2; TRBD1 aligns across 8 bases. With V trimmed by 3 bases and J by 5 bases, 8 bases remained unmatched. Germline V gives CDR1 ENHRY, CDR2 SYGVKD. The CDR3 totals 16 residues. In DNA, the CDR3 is TGTGCCATCAGTGACGGCAGGGGGCTCGGAACCGGGGAGCTGTTTTTT. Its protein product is CAISDGRGLGTGELFF.

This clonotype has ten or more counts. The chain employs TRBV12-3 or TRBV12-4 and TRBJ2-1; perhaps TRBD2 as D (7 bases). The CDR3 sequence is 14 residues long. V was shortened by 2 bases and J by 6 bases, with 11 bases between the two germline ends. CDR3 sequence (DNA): TGTGCCAGCAGTTTACGAGGGGGGGCCAATGAGCAGTTCTTC. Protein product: CASSLRGGANEQFF.

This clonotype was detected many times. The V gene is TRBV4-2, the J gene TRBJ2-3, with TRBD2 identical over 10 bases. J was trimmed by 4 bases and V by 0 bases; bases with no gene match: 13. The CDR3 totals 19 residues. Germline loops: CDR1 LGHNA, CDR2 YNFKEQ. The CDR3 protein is CASSQDPSGGDRGADTQYF. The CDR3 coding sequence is TGTGCCAGCAGCCAAGATCCCAGCGGGGGGGATCGAGGAGCAGATACGCAGTATTTT.

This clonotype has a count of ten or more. This chain's CDR3 is CASSQSPGQGSNEQFF. Written as DNA, the CDR3 is TGTGCCAGCAGCCAATCCCCTGGACAGGGTTCGAATGAGCAGTTCTTC. The rearrangement links TRBV3-1 to TRBJ2-1; 8 nucleotides align to TRBD1. V trimming: 2 bases; J trimming: 7 bases; junction bases outside the gene matches: 10. The CDR3 totals 16 residues. Germline V gene sequence: CDR1 LGHDT, CDR2 YNNKEL (reference sequence).

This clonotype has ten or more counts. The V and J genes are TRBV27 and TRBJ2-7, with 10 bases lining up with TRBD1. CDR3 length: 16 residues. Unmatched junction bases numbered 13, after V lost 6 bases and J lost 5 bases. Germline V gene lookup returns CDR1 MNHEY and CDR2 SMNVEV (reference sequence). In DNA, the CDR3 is TGTGCCAGCAGCCGACAAGGGGGACAGGGGTTACACGAGCAGTACTTC. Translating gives CASSRQGGQGLHEQYF.

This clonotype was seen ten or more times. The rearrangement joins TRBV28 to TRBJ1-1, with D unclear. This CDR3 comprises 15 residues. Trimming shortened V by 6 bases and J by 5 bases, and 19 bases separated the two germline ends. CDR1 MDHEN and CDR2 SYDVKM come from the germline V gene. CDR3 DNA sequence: TGTGCCAGCAGGTACATAATCGGACGGGAGACTGAAGCTTTCTTT. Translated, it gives CASRYIIGRETEAFF.